This TCR beta chain was found in a study of blood T cell repertoires in COVID-19. This CDR3 spans 13 amino acids. The ends were cut back, 6 bases at V and 4 bases at J, with 13 bases in the middle. Germline CDR1 reads DFQATT; CDR2 reads SNEGSKA (reference sequence). In the source study's methods: Estimated nucleated cell counts came from reference gene primer amplification. This table comes from immunoSEQ multiplex PCR, and its TCRdb copy is limited to in-frame clones, with some not included. V and J calls and clone size are as listed in that table; D and trimming were resolved from the DNA. The sample comprises 150,000 to 200,000 clones, approximately 90% of which are singletons, and under 6.5% rests with the top ten.

Sequencing was performed on peripheral blood. The chain uses TRBV20-1 and TRBJ1-5; D is unclear. The sequence was obtained from a man in his forties or fifties with active or convalescent COVID-19. The CDR3 reads CSASLGSNQPQHF. CDR3 nucleotide sequence: TGCAGTGCGAGTCTCGGTTCTAATCAGCCCCAGCATTTT.